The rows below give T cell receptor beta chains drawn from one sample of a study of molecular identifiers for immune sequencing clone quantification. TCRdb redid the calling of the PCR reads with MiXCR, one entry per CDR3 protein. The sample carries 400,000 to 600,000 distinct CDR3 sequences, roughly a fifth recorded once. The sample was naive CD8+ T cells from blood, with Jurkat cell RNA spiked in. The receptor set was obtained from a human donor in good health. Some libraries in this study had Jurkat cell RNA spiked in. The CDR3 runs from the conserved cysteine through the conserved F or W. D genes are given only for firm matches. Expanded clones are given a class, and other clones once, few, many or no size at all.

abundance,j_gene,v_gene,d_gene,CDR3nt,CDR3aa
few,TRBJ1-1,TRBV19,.,TGTGCCAGTAGTATTTATAAGGGTCACACTGAAGCTTTCTTT,CASSIYKGHTEAFF
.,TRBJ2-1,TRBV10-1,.,TGCGCCAGCAGTGAGTTCCTAGCCAGTGAGCAGTTCTTC,CASSEFLASEQFF
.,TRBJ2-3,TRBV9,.,TGTGCCAGCAGCGTAGACGGGAGATGGACAGGTACGCAGTATTTT,CASSVDGRWTGTQYF
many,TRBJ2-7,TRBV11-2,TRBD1,TGTGCCAGCAGCCCGACAGGGTTTTCCTTCGAGCAGTACTTC,CASSPTGFSFEQYF
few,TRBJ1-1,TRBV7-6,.,TGTGCCAGCAGCTTCGAGGGAGGCACTGAAGCTTTCTTT,CASSFEGGTEAFF
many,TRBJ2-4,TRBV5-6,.,TGTGCCAGCAGCTTGTCTGCGGGGAGTTTCGCCAAAAACATTCAGTACTTC,CASSLSAGSFAKNIQYF
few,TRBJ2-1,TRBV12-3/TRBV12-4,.,TGTGCCAGCAGTTTCCGGGCCCACAGGGTCTGGGAGCAGTTCTTC,CASSFRAHRVWEQFF
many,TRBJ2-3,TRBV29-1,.,TGCAGCGTCCTTAGACCCGATACGCAGTATTTT,CSVLRPDTQYF
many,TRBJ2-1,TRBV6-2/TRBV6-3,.,TGTGCCAGCAGTTACCACAGCGGTCCGAATGAGCAGTTCTTC,CASSYHSGPNEQFF
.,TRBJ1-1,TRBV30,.,TGTGCCTGGAGTGAAGACGGAGAAATGTGGAACACTGAAGCTTTCTTT,CAWSEDGEMWNTEAFF
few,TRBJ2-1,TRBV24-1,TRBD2,TGTGCCACCAGTGCCCTAGCGGAGTACAATGAGCAGTTCTTC,CATSALAEYNEQFF
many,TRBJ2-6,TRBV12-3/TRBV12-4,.,TGTGCCAGCAGTATGGGCCAATTTGTCTCTGGGGCCAACGTCCTGACTTTC,CASSMGQFVSGANVLTF
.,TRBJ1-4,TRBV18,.,TGTGCCAGCTCGCAAGCGGGGGGCAATGAAAAACTGTTTTTT,CASSQAGGNEKLFF
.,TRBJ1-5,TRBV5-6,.,TGTGCCAGCAGCTTGGATGGAAGGAGCAATCAGCCCCAGCATTTT,CASSLDGRSNQPQHF
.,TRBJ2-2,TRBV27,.,TGTGCCAGCAGTTACCCACGGACGCAGGGGTGGGAAACCGGGGAGCTGTTTTTT,CASSYPRTQGWETGELFF
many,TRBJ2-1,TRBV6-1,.,TGTGCCAGCAGTGAACCCACGACAGCAGAGAAGTTCTTC,CASSEPTTAEKFF
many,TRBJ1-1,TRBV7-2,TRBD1,TGTGCCAGCAGCGACAGGGGAGGGACTGAAGCTTTCTTT,CASSDRGGTEAFF
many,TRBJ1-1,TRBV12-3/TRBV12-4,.,TGTGCCAGCAGTTCCCTCACAGGGAGGGACACTGAAGCTTTCTTT,CASSSLTGRDTEAFF
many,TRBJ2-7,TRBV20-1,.,TGCAGTGCTGACAACGCAGAAACCTACGAGCAGTACTTC,CSADNAETYEQYF
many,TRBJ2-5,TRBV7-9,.,TGTGCCAGCAGCGTTGGAATGAAAGAGACCCAGTACTTC,CASSVGMKETQYF
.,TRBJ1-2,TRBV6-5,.,TGTGCCAGCAGTTATTTGGGCAGGGGAGGGCATGGCTACACCTTC,CASSYLGRGGHGYTF
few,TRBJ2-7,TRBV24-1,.,TGTGCCACCAGTGATTTGAAGTCGCTCTATCGCGAGCAGTACTTC,CATSDLKSLYREQYF
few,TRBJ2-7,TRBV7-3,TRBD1,TGTGCCAGCAGCACGACAGGGAGAGGAGGCTACGAGCAGTACTTC,CASSTTGRGGYEQYF
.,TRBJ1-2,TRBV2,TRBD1,TGTGCCAGCAGATACTCGACAGGGACGGACTCCTATGGCTACACCTTC,CASRYSTGTDSYGYTF
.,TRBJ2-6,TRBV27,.,TGTGCCAGCGGTTACAGCTTCTCTGGGGCCAACGTCCTGACTTTC,CASGYSFSGANVLTF
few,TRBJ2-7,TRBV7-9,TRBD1,TGTGCCAGCAGCGGACCGCCGGGACAGATTACCTACGAGCAGTACTTC,CASSGPPGQITYEQYF
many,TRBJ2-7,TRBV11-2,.,TGTGCCAGCAGCCGAACGGACCGGACCTACGAGCAGTACTTC,CASSRTDRTYEQYF
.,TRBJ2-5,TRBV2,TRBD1,TGTGCCAGCAGTGAAGGGGACAGGATGTACCAAGAGACCCAGTACTTC,CASSEGDRMYQETQYF
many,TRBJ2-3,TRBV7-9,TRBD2,TGTGCCAGCAGCTTCAGCCCGGGACTAGACCCTTGGGGTACGCAGTATTTT,CASSFSPGLDPWGTQYF
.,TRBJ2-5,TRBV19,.,TGTGCCAGTAGTATAGATCGGACAGCCCAAGAGACCCAGTACTTC,CASSIDRTAQETQYF
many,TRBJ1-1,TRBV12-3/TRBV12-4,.,TGTGCCACCACCCCGAGGTCCGGAACGGGGCCCTCAAATGAAGCTTTCTTT,CATTPRSGTGPSNEAFF
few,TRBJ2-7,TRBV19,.,TGTGCCAGTAGTATTCAGATTACCTACGAGCAGTACTTC,CASSIQITYEQYF
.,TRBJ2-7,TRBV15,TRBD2,TGTGCCACCAGCATAGGAGGCCGGAGGACTAGCGGGGGTTACGAGCAGTACTTC,CATSIGGRRTSGGYEQYF
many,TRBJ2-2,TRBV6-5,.,TGTGCCAGCAGTTACTCTGGGTCGGGGGAGCTGTTTTTT,CASSYSGSGELFF
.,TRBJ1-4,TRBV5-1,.,TGCGCCAGCAGGGGAAGCACAGATCATTCGCTTGCAACTAATGAAAAACTGTTTTTT,CASRGSTDHSLATNEKLFF
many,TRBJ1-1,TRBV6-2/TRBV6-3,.,TGTGCCAGCAGTCAACAATGGGCAGCGAACACTGAAGCTTTCTTT,CASSQQWAANTEAFF
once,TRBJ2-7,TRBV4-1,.,TGCGCCAGCAGCCAACCAGACAGGTACCACGAGCAGTACTTC,CASSQPDRYHEQYF
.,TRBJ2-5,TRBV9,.,TGTGCCAGCAGCGTAGTTAACCTATCGGGAGAGACCCAGTACTTC,CASSVVNLSGETQYF
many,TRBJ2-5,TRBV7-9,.,TGTGCCAGCAGCTCGCCAACCCCGGAGGAGACCCAGTACTTC,CASSSPTPEETQYF
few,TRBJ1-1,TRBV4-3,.,TGCGCCAGCAGCCAAGAATTTTATGGAAACACTGAAGCTTTCTTT,CASSQEFYGNTEAFF
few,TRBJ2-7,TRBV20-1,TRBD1,TGCAGTGCCGTGGGACAGGGGGCTTCCTACGAGCAGTACTTC,CSAVGQGASYEQYF
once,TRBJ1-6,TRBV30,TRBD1,TGTGCCTGGAGATCGAGACAGGGCAGTTCCTATAATTCACCCCTCCACTTT,CAWRSRQGSSYNSPLHF
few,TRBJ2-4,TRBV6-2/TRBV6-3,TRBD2,TGTGCCAGCAGTTACGTTACTAGCGGGAGGGCCTCAAGCATTCAGTACTTC,CASSYVTSGRASSIQYF
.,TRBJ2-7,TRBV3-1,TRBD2,TGTGCCAGCAGCGAAGGGACTAGCGGAAACTACGAGCAGTACTTC,CASSEGTSGNYEQYF
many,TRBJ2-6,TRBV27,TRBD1,TGTGCCAGCAGATTCGGACAGGGCTCTGGGGCCAACGTCCTGACTTTC,CASRFGQGSGANVLTF